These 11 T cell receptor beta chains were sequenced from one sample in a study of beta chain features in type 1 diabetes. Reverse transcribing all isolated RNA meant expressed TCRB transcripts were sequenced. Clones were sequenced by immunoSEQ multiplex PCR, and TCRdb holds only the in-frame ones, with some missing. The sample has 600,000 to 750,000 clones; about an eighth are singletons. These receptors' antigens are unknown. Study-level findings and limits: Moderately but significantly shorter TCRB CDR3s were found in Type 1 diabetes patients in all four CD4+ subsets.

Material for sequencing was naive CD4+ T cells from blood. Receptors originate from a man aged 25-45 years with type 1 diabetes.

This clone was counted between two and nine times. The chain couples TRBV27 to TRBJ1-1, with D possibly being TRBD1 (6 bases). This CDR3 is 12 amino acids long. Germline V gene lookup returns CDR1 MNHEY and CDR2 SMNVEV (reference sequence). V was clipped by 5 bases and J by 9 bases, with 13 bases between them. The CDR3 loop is CASSVLQGKAFF. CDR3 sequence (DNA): TGTGCCAGCAGTGTTTTACAGGGCAAAGCTTTCTTT.

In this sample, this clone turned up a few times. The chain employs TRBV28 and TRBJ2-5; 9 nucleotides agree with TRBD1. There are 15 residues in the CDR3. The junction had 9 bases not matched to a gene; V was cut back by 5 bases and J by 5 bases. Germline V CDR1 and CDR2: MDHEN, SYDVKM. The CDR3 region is CASSRPQGAGETQYF. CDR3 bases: TGTGCCAGCAGTCGCCCACAGGGGGCTGGGGAGACCCAGTACTTC.

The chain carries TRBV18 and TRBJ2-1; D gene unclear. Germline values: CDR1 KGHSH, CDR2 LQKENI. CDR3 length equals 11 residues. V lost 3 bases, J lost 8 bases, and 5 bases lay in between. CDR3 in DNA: TGTGCCAGCTCACCCGCCGATGAGCAGTTCTTC. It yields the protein CASSPADEQFF.

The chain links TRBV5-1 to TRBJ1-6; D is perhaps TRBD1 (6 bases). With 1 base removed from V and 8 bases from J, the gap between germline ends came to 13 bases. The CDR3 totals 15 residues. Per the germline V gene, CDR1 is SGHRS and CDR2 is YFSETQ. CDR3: CASSLTSGGDSPLHF. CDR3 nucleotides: TGCGCCAGCAGCTTGACCTCGGGGGGCGATTCACCCCTCCACTTT.

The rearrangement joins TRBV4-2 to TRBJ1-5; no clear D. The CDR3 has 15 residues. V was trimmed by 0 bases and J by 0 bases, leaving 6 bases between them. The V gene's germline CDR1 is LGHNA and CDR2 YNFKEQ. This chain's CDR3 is CASSQEDGSNQPQHF. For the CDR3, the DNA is TGTGCCAGCAGCCAAGAAGACGGTAGCAATCAGCCCCAGCATTTT.

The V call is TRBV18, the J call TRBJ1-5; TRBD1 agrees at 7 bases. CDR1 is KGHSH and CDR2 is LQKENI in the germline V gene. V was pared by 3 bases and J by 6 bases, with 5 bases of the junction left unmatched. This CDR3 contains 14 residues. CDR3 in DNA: TGTGCCAGCTCACCGGACAGGACGGTTCAGCCCCAGCATTTT. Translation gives CASSPDRTVQPQHF.

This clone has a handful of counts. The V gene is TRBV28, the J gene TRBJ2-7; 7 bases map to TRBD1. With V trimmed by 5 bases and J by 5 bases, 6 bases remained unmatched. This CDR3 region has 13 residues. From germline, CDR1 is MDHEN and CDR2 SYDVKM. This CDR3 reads CASSPGQADEQYF. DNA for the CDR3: TGTGCCAGCAGTCCAGGACAGGCCGACGAGCAGTACTTC. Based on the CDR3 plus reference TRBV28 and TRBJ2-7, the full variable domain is DVKVTQSSRYLVKRTGEKVFLECVQDMDHENMFWYRQDPGLGLRLIYFSYDVKMKEKGDIPEGYSVSREKKERFSLILESASTNQTSMYLCASSPGQADEQYFGPGTRLTVT.

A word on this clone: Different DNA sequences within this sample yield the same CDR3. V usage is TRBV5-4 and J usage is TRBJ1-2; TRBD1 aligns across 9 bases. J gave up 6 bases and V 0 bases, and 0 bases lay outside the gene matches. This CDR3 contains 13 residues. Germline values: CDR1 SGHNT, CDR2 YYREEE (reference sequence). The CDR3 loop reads CASSLGQGDGYTF. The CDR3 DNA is TGTGCCAGCAGCTTGGGACAGGGGGATGGCTACACCTTC.

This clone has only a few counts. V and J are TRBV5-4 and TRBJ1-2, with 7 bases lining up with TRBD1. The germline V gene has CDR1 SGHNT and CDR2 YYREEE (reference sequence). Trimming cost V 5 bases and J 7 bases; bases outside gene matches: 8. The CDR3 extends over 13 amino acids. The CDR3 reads CASRTQGRGGYTF. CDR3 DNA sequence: TGTGCCAGCAGGACACAGGGGAGGGGTGGCTACACCTTC. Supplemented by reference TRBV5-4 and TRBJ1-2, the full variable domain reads ETGVTQSPTHLIKTRGQQVTLRCSSQSGHNTVSWYQQALGQGPQFIFQYYREEENGRGNFPPRFSGLQFPNYSSELNVNALELDDSALYLCASRTQGRGGYTFGSGTRLTVV.

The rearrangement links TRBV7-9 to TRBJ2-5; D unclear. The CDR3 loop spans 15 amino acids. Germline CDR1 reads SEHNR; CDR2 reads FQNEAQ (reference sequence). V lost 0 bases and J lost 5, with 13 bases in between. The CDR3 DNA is TGTGCCAGCAGCTTAGCGGCAGGTTCACAGGAGACCCAGTACTTC. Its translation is CASSLAAGSQETQYF. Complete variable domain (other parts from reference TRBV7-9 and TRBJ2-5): DTGVSQNPRHKITKRGQNVTFRCDPISEHNRLYWYRQTLGQGPEFLTYFQNEAQLEKSRLLSDRFSAERPKGSFSTLEIQRTEQGDSAMYLCASSLAAGSQETQYFGPGTRLLVL.

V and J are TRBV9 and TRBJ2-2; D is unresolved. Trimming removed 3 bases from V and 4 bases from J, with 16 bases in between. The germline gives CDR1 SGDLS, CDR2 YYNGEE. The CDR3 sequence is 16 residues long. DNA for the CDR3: TGTGCCAGCAGCGCCCCCGGGCAGAGTGTCACCGGGGAGCTGTTTTTT. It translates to CASSAPGQSVTGELFF.